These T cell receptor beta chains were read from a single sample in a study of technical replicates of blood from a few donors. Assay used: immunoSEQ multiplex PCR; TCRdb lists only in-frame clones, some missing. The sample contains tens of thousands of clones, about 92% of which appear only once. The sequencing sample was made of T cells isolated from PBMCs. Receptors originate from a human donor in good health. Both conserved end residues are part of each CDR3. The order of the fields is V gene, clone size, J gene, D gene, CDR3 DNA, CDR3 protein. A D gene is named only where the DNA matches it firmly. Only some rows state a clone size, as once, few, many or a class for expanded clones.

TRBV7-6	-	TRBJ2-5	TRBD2	TGTGCCAGCAGCTCACCACTAGCGGGAGATTTGCCGGAGACCCAGTACTTC	CASSSPLAGDLPETQYF
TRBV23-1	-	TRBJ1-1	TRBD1	TGCGCCACCAAACCGGGACAGGGGAACACTGAAGCTTTCTTT	CATKPGQGNTEAFF
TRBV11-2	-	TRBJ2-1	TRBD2	TGTGCCAGCAGCTTATATCCAGCGGGAGGCCCGAACAATGAGCAGTTCTTC	CASSLYPAGGPNNEQFF
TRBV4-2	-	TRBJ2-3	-	TGTGCCAGCAGCCAAGAGGACTGGCCAGATACGCAGTATTTT	CASSQEDWPDTQYF
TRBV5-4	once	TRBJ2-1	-	TGTGCCAGCAGCTCCCATGCGGGACTCCTCAGAGAGCAGTTCTTC	CASSSHAGLLREQFF
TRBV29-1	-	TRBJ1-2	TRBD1	TGCAGCACAGGGGGTCCACATGGCTACACCTTC	CSTGGPHGYTF
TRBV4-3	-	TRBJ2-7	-	TGCGCCAGCAGCCAAGATCTGGGCCTATCTACCTACGAGCAGTACTTC	CASSQDLGLSTYEQYF
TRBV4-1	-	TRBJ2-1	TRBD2	TGCGCCAGCAGCCAAGAGGCACTAGCGGGAGGGGATGAGCAGTTCTTC	CASSQEALAGGDEQFF
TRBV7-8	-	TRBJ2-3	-	TGTGCCAGCAGCTTATTAGGGGATCTGGCGGCCAAATGGGCAGATACGCAGTATTTT	CASSLLGDLAAKWADTQYF
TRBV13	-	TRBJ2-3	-	TGTGCCAGCAGCTTAGCTGACGGGGTTAGCACAGATACGCAGTATTTT	CASSLADGVSTDTQYF
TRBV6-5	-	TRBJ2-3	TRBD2	TGTGCCAGCAGATTAGCGGGAGGTAGCACAGATACGCAGTATTTT	CASRLAGGSTDTQYF
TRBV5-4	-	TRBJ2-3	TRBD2	TGTGCCAGCAGCTTGACCCTAGCGGAAACAGATACGCAGTATTTT	CASSLTLAETDTQYF